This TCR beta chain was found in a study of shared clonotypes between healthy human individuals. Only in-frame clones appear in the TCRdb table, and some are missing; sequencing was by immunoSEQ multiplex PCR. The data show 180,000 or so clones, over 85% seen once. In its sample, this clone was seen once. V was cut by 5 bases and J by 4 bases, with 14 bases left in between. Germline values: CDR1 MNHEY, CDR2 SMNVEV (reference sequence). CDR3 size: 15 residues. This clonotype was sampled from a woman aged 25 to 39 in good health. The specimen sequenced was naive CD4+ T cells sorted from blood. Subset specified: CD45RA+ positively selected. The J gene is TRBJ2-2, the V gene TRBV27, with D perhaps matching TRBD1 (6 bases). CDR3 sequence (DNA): TGTGCCAGCAGTATCCGGACAGAAACCACCGGGGAGCTGTTTTTT. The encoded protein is CASSIRTETTGELFF.